Below, 2 T cell receptor beta chains from the same sample are listed, as sequenced in a study of blood T cell repertoires in COVID-19. The repertoire was sequenced with immunoSEQ multiplex PCR; TCRdb's copy has only in-frame clones and lacks some. The data contain 300,000 to 400,000 clones, 88% of them singletons. Sequenced sample: PBMCs or T cells enriched from blood (not recorded which). Every receptor here comes from a woman in her 30s with acute COVID-19.

This clone was counted a single time. The chain employs TRBV24-1 and TRBJ2-7, with 7 bases fitting TRBD2. V was pared by 2 bases and J by 3 bases, with 6 bases of the junction left unmatched. The CDR3 consists of 15 residues. In germline, CDR1 is KGHDR, CDR2 SFDVKD. The CDR3 region is CATSDSGGGDYEQYF. CDR3 coding DNA: TGTGCCACCAGTGATTCGGGCGGGGGAGACTACGAGCAGTACTTC.

This chain connects TRBV4-1 to TRBJ1-2; D ambiguous. The ends were cut back, 0 bases at V and 1 base at J, with 12 bases in the middle. Per germline, CDR1 MGHRA and CDR2 YSYEKL. This CDR3 comprises 16 residues. In DNA, the CDR3 is TGCGCCAGCAGCCAAGAAGCGAATAGTGATAACTATGGCTACACCTTC. Protein sequence: CASSQEANSDNYGYTF.